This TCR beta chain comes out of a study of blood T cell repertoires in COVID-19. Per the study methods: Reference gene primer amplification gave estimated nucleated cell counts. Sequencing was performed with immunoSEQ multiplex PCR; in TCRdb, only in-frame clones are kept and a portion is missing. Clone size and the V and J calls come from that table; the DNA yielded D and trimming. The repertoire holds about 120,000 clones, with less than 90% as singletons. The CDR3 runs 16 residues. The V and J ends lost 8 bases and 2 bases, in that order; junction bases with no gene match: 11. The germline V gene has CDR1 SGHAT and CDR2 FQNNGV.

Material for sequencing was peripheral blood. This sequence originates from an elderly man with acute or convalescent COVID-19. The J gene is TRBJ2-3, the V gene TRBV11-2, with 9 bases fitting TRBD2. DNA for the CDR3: TGTGCCAGCTCGCCGGGACTAGCCCTGATCACAGATACGCAGTATTTT. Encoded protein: CASSPGLALITDTQYF. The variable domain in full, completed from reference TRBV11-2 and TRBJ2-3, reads EAGVAQSPRYKIIEKRQSVAFWCNPISGHATLYWYQQILGQGPKLLIQFQNNGVVDDSQLPKDRFSAERLKGVDSTLKIQPAKLEDSAVYLCASSPGLALITDTQYFGPGTRLTVL.